Listed below are T cell receptor beta chains from one sample, sequenced in a study of CD8+ T cells in alopecia areata. Method: immunoSEQ multiplex PCR; TCRdb's copy keeps in-frame clones and lacks some. Among some 100,000 clones listed, roughly 56% were seen once. Source: CD8+ T cells sorted from blood, taken at approximately week 56, from a patient treated with tofacitinib. Receptors originate from a human donor with alopecia areata. Both conserved end residues are trimmed from each CDR3. Each record gives: CDR3 protein, D gene, V gene, J gene. The D gene is left open where the match is weak.

ALERGTGELF	-	TRBV2	TRBJ2-2
ASSQGAGQFYEQY	-	TRBV14	TRBJ2-7
ASSFTSADTQY	-	TRBV5-4	TRBJ2-3
ASSLGTGTGVLRY	TRBD1	TRBV5-6	TRBJ2-5
ASSLGGTGLINEQF	TRBD1	TRBV5-6	TRBJ2-1
AISAPPPGQEKDGTDTQY	TRBD1	TRBV10-3	TRBJ2-3
SVLPDTEAF	-	TRBV29-1	TRBJ1-1
AWSVLRSGLELSEQY	-	TRBV30	TRBJ2-7
ASSPGGPGSETQY	TRBD2	TRBV27	TRBJ2-5
ASSDVGGSTDTQY	TRBD2	TRBV6-4	TRBJ2-3
AISERPGVPQH	-	TRBV10-3	TRBJ1-5
SVEGGQGLDEKLF	TRBD1	TRBV29-1	TRBJ1-4
ASSDGTGDTDTQY	TRBD1	TRBV6-4	TRBJ2-3
ASSSDRESSYEQY	TRBD1	TRBV5-1	-
ASSDPGQVQETQY	TRBD1	TRBV7-9	TRBJ2-5
ASSYSMPNTGELF	-	TRBV6-5	TRBJ2-2
ASSLTVRKSSYNEQF	-	TRBV5-1	TRBJ2-1
SVGVGRTEAF	-	TRBV29-1	TRBJ1-1
AWSTTTGVAGELF	TRBD1	TRBV30	TRBJ2-2
ASSERASSNQPQH	-	TRBV13	TRBJ1-5
ASSYGGELF	-	TRBV6-5	TRBJ2-2
ASSQAYRGAGGYT	-	TRBV4-1	TRBJ1-2
ASSLETGSLSGNTIY	TRBD1	TRBV7-8	TRBJ1-3
ASTQGPGRGQPQH	-	TRBV2	TRBJ1-5
ASSGDSGGNYNEQF	TRBD2	TRBV6-1	TRBJ2-1
ASSYSTGLNTEAF	-	TRBV6-5	TRBJ1-1
ASSCRTGGGETQY	TRBD1	TRBV4-1	TRBJ2-5
ASSLGQNYNEQF	-	TRBV5-1	TRBJ2-1
ASMGGTYGYT	-	TRBV7-2	TRBJ1-2
AWARLGNEQF	-	TRBV30	TRBJ2-1
SVPSLADYNEQF	TRBD2	TRBV29-1	TRBJ2-1
ASSDGGWETQY	-	TRBV2	TRBJ2-5
ATGWGTGELF	-	TRBV25-1	TRBJ2-2
ASSYPLGSHYGYT	-	TRBV6-5	TRBJ1-2
ASSVGRSGELF	-	TRBV9	TRBJ2-2
ASSYRDREADTQY	TRBD1	TRBV11-2	TRBJ2-3
ASSPNSNTEAF	-	TRBV9	TRBJ1-1
ASSQGRAEQF	-	TRBV27	TRBJ2-1
ASSQAGRGGIEQY	TRBD2	TRBV4-2	TRBJ2-7
ASIDVSGRQY	-	TRBV19	TRBJ2-7
ASSGDSNYGYT	TRBD1	TRBV2	TRBJ1-2
ASSLEAGRAEAF	-	TRBV11-2	TRBJ1-1
ASGGIRSGGFSGANVLT	TRBD2	TRBV7-9	TRBJ2-6
ASSESRRLF	-	TRBV2	TRBJ2-2
ASNYNGGSYNEQF	TRBD2	TRBV2	TRBJ2-1
ASSLDGGENIQY	-	TRBV13	TRBJ2-4
ASSAKGDRRTDTQY	TRBD1	TRBV7-3	TRBJ2-3
AISVGQSFYNEQF	-	TRBV10-3	TRBJ2-1
ASTGGGYGYT	-	TRBV6-5	TRBJ1-2
ASSRGQGGGYT	TRBD1	TRBV7-9	TRBJ1-2
ASSFSRLTMQQF	-	TRBV7-7	TRBJ2-1
ASSIRGYTEAF	-	TRBV19	TRBJ1-1
ASSFRGGPGELF	-	TRBV7-8	TRBJ2-2
ASSPRTREGYT	-	TRBV9	TRBJ1-2
AWSSGSTSYEQY	-	TRBV30	TRBJ2-7
ASSILHTGELF	-	TRBV27	TRBJ2-2
ASSSGTDNSPLH	TRBD1	TRBV5-6	TRBJ1-6